This T cell receptor beta chain was recorded in a study of cytomegalovirus exposure and HLA in healthy donors. Broader study findings: A later analysis found TCR association rates differed by HLA locus, highest for DRB1 and lowest for HLA-C. Most subjects had HLA-A and HLA-B alleles reportedly predicted accurately by TCR beta sequences. It was only CMV serostatus that was available as immune exposure information.

To note about this clone: As yet, its antigen is unknown.

The PCR ran on 60 Vbeta and 13 Jbeta primers. Assay used: immunoSEQ multiplex PCR; TCRdb lists only in-frame clones, some missing. The data show about 150,000 clones, with around 80% seen just once and about 13% held by the top ten. Trimming removed 2 bases at V and 1 base at J, with 6 bases between. CDR1 and CDR2 (germline): MNHEY, SMNVEV (reference sequence). The CDR3 is made up of 13 amino acids. What was sequenced was PBMCs. The chain recombines TRBV27 with TRBJ2-7, with D possibly matching TRBD2 (6 bases). The origin of this receptor is a woman aged 45-65 years in good health and CMV-seropositive. The CDR3 DNA reads as TGTGCCAGCAGTTTAGGGACTTCCTACGAGCAGTACTTC. Protein: CASSLGTSYEQYF.